These T cell receptor beta chains were read from a single sample in a study of kidney transplant recipient with SARS-CoV-2 infection. Via MiXCR, TCRdb re-called the reads, giving one row per CDR3 protein. The table lists fewer than 250,000 distinct CDR3 sequences, around 30% of them singletons. The sample here was a blood sample, taken at baseline and on day 111 from a kidney transplant recipient. Source of these receptors: a male patient in his thirties who had COVID-19 and was a kidney transplant recipient. Some of the T cells might come from the graft donor. The CDR3 runs from the conserved cysteine through the conserved F or W. D genes are given only for firm matches. Clone sizes are given selectively: once, few, many, or a class where the clone is expanded.

d_call	v_call	j_call	clone_size	cdr3_aa
-	TRBV28	TRBJ2-7	many	CASSFATYEQYF
-	TRBV24-1	TRBJ2-5	-	CATSDPWDTFQGTQYF
-	TRBV5-1	TRBJ1-6	many	CASSLGLPGNSPLHF
TRBD1	TRBV5-1	TRBJ2-1	few	CASSRTGGDEQFF
-	TRBV6-1	TRBJ1-2	few	CASSACRGGRKTCGYTF
-	TRBV5-4	-	many	CASSETTLETQYF
-	TRBV4-1	TRBJ2-3	few	CASSPRAADTQYF
-	TRBV20-1	TRBJ2-2	-	CSASYRAPGTGELFF
-	TRBV6-5	TRBJ2-2	many	CASSQLKRVPQGRELFF
-	TRBV19	TRBJ2-1	few	CASSTKVVAGLNEQFF
-	TRBV20-1	TRBJ2-5	few	CSARPPGFLGHIGETQYF
-	TRBV5-6	TRBJ2-7	many	CASSQAGSSYEQYF
-	TRBV3-2	TRBJ2-7	many	CASSLVQPTYEQYF
-	TRBV6-5	TRBJ2-3	many	CASSPRGPSTDTQYF
-	TRBV3-1	TRBJ2-5	-	CASSHVRQETQYF
TRBD1	TRBV6-2/TRBV6-3	TRBJ1-1	many	CASSPVGQGKDDTEAFF